Shown below are 5 T cell receptor beta chains from a single sample sequenced in a study of T-cell memory formation after mild COVID-19 (TCRdb year 2021). Library preparation was by 5' RACE. TCRdb shows the sequencer as Illumina NovaSeq 6000. Using fastp at Q25 and MiXCR, TCRdb reprocessed the public reads and kept productive beta chains. Rows matching on CDR3 protein sequence are summarized as one entry with the most common DNA and genes. The sample table contains about 560,000 distinct CDR3 sequences; only one count was recorded for roughly 17% of them. Together, the top ten hold about 8.1% of the sample. Material for sequencing was PBMCs or a T cell subset sorted from them (not recorded which). The origin of the receptors is an adult woman who had mild COVID-19 (a few samples of this study predate the infection). The sample titles of this study are shuffled in the database, so cell type and time point are left out; the donor was told from shared clones.

The V and J genes are TRBV12-3 or TRBV12-4 and TRBJ2-1; 7 bases are a match to TRBD2. This CDR3 spans 13 amino acids. The ends lost 6 bases at V and 8 bases at J; junction bases unmatched: 7. CDR3 protein: CASRLGRADEQFF. CDR3 sequence (DNA): TGTGCCAGCAGACTAGGGAGGGCCGATGAGCAGTTCTTC.

This clonotype was seen a handful of times. The rearrangement links TRBV7-9 to TRBJ2-1; no definite D call. Germline CDR1 is SEHNR and CDR2 is FQNEAQ (reference sequence). V lost 5 bases, J lost 0 bases, and 14 bases lay in between. The CDR3 length is 16 residues. The DNA of the CDR3 is TGTGCCAGCAGCCCCCGCGATATGAGCTCCTACAATGAGCAGTTCTTC. This codes for CASSPRDMSSYNEQFF.

Only a few counts were recorded for this clonotype. The chain couples TRBV6-2 or TRBV6-3 to TRBJ1-1, with D unresolved. The ends were cut back, 0 bases at V and 0 bases at J, with 8 bases in the middle. CDR3 length: 15 amino acids. The germline gives CDR1 MNHEY, CDR2 SVGEGT. As DNA, the CDR3 is TGTGCCAGCAGTTACTCTGTCAGCATGAACACTGAAGCTTTCTTT. Translating it yields CASSYSVSMNTEAFF.

This clonotype was picked up a small number of times. The chain uses TRBV20-1 and TRBJ1-6; TRBD1 is a possible D gene (6 bases). The V end lost 7 bases, the J end lost 10 bases, and 17 bases lay between the germline ends. The CDR3 is 13 residues long. Germline V lookup: CDR1 DFQATT, CDR2 SNEGSKA (reference sequence). This chain's CDR3 is CSVREQGNSPLHF. In DNA, the CDR3 is TGCAGTGTTCGTGAACAGGGAAACTCACCCCTCCACTTT.

The rearrangement links TRBV6-2 or TRBV6-3 to TRBJ2-7, with 11 bases lining up with TRBD2. Germline CDR1 MNHEY, CDR2 SVGEGT. Germline trimming cut 5 bases from V and 4 bases from J; bases unmatched to any gene: 7. The CDR3 totals 15 residues. In nucleotides, the CDR3 is TGTGCCAGCAGTGCGCTAGCGGGAGGCTTGTACGAGCAGTACTTC. It yields the protein CASSALAGGLYEQYF.